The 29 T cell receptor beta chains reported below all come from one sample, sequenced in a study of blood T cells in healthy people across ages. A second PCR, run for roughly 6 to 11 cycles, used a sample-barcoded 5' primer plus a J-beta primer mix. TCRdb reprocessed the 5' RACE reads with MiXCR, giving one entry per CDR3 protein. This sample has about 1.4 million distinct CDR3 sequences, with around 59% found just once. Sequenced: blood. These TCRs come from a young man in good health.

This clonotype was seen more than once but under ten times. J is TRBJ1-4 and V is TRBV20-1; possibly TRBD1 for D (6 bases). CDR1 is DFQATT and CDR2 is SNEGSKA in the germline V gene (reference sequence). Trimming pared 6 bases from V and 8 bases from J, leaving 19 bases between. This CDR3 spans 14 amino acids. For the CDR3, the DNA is TGCAGTGCCTCCCAGACAGGTTCGAAAGAAAAACTGTTTTTT. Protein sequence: CSASQTGSKEKLFF.

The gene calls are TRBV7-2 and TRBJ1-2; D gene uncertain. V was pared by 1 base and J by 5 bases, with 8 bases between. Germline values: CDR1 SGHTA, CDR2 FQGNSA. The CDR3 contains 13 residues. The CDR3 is CASSLDPRYGYTF. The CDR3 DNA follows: TGTGCCAGCAGCTTAGACCCGCGGTATGGCTACACCTTC.

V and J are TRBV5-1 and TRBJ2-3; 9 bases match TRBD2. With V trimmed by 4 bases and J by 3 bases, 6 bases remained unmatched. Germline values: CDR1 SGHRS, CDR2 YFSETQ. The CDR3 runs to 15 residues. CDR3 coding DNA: TGCGCCAGCAGCCAATCTAGCGGGGTAACAGATACGCAGTATTTT. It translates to CASSQSSGVTDTQYF.

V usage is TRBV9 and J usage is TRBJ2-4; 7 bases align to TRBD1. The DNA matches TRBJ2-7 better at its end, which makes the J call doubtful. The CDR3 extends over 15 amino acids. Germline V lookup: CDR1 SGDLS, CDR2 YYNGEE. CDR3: CASSARQGSIYEQYF. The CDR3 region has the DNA TGTGCCAGCAGCGCCAGACAGGGATCAATCTACGAGCAGTACTTC.

DNA of the CDR3: TGTGCCAGCAGCTTAGGTGGGACAGCCTTAAACTATGGCTACACCTTC. This encodes CASSLGGTALNYGYTF. The chain recombines TRBV11-2 with TRBJ1-2; 7 bases match TRBD1. The J segment lost 2 bases and the V segment lost 1 base, leaving 7 bases of the junction unmatched. CDR1 is SGHAT, CDR2 FQNNGV, per germline. The CDR3 totals 16 residues.

The CDR3 region has the DNA TGCGCCAGCAGCCCGACAGGAATGCAAACTGAAGCTTTCTTT. Residues: CASSPTGMQTEAFF. This chain uses TRBV5-1 with TRBJ1-1; a possible D gene is TRBD1 (6 bases). V was pared by 4 bases and J by 5 bases, with 15 bases between. The CDR3 consists of 14 residues. Germline CDR1 and CDR2: SGHRS and YFSETQ. Full variable domain (outside the CDR3, taken from reference TRBV5-1 and TRBJ1-1): KAGVTQTPRYLIKTRGQQVTLSCSPISGHRSVSWYQQTPGQGLQFLFEYFSETQRNKGNFPGRFSGRQFSNSRSEMNVSTLELGDSALYLCASSPTGMQTEAFFGQGTRLTVV.

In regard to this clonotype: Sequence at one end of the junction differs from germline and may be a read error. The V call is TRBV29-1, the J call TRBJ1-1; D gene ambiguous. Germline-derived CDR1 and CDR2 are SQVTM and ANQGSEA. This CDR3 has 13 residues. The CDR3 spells CSVVHTLNTKAFF. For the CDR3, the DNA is TGCAGCGTTGTACACACCCTGAACACTAAAGCTTTCTTT.

CDR3 nucleotides: TGCGCCAGCAGCTTTTATTTGCGGGAGCGGGGTGAATACGAGCAGTACTTC. Translated, it gives CASSFYLRERGEYEQYF. The chain is built from TRBV5-1 and TRBJ2-7, with 7 bases identical to TRBD2. The CDR3 sequence is 17 residues long. CDR1 SGHRS and CDR2 YFSETQ come from the germline V gene. J was trimmed by 4 bases and V by 2 bases; bases with no gene match: 15.

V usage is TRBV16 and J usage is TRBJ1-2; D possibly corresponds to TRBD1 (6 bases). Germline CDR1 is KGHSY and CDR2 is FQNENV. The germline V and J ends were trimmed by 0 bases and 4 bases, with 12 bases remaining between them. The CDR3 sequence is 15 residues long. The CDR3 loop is CASSQSGGAGYGYTF. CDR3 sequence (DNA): TGTGCCAGCAGCCAATCGGGGGGCGCTGGCTATGGCTACACCTTC.

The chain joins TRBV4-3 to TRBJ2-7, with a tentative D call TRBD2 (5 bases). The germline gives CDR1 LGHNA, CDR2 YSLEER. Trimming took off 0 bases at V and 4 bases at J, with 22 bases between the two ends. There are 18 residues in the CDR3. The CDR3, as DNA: TGCGCCAGCAGCCAAGATCTAAGCGTAGAGGAGGAAGTTTACGAGCAGTACTTC. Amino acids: CASSQDLSVEEEVYEQYF.

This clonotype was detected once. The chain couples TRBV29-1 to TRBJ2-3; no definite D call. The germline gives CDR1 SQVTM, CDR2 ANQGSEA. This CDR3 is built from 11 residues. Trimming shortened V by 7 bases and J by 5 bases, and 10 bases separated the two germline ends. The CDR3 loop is CSGGVGDTQYF. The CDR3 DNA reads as TGCAGCGGTGGGGTTGGAGATACGCAGTATTTT.

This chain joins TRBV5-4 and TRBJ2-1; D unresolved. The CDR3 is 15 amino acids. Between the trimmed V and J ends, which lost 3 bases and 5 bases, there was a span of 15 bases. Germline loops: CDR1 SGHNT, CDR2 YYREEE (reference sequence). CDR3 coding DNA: TGTGCCAGCAGCTCCTCAGAGGAAGAGGACAATGAGCAGTTCTTC. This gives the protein CASSSSEEEDNEQFF.

In nucleotides, the CDR3 is TGCGCCAGCAGCCAGTCGATACCCGAGCCTGAAGCTTTCTTT. It encodes CASSQSIPEPEAFF. V and J are TRBV4-3 and TRBJ1-1; no definite D call. CDR1 LGHNA and CDR2 YSLEER come from the germline V gene. This CDR3 has 14 residues. The germline V and J ends were trimmed by 3 bases and 6 bases, with 14 bases remaining between them.

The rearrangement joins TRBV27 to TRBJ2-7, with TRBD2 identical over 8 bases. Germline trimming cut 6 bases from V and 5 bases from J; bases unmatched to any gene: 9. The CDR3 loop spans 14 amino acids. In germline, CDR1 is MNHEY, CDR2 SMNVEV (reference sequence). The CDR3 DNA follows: TGTGCCAGCAGAAGGGCGGGGGGCCTCAACGAGCAGTACTTC. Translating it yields CASRRAGGLNEQYF.

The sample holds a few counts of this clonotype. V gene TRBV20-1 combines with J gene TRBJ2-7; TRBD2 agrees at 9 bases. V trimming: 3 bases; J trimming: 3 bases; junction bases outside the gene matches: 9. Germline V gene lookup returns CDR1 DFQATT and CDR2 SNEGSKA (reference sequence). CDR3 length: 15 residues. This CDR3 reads CSASSGLAGIYEQYF. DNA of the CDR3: TGCAGTGCTAGTTCGGGGCTAGCGGGAATCTACGAGCAGTACTTC.

CDR3 sequence reads: CSALQGLNTEAFF. The CDR3 region has the DNA TGCAGTGCTCTCCAGGGCCTGAACACTGAAGCTTTCTTT. This rearrangement joins TRBV20-1 to TRBJ1-1; D might be TRBD1 (5 bases). Trimming left V 5 bases short and J 0 bases short, with 10 bases between. Looked up from germline, CDR1 is DFQATT and CDR2 is SNEGSKA (reference sequence). CDR3 length: 13 amino acids.

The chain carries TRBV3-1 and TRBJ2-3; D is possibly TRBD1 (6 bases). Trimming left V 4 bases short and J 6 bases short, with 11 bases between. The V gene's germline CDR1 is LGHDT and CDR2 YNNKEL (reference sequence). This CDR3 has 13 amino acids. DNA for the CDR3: TGTGCCAGCAGCCGACAGGCGGATGATACGCAGTATTTT. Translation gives CASSRQADDTQYF.

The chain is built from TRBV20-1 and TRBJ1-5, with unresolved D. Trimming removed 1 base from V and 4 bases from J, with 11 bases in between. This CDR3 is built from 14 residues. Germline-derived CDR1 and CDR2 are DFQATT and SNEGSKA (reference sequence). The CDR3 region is CSARGPGTNQPQHF. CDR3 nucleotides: TGCAGTGCTAGAGGTCCAGGCACGAATCAGCCCCAGCATTTT.

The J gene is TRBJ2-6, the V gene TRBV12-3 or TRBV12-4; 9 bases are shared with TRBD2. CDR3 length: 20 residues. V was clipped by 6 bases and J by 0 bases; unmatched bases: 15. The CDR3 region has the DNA TGTGCCAGCAGAACGACAAAGACTAGCGGTCACGACTCTGGGGCCAACGTCCTGACTTTC. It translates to CASRTTKTSGHDSGANVLTF.

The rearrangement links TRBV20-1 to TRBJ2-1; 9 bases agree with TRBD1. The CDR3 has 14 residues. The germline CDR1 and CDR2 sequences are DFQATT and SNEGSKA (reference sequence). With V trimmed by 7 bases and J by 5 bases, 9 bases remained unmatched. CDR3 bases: TGCAGTGGGTCACAGGGGGCGCCGAACAATGAGCAGTTCTTC. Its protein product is CSGSQGAPNNEQFF.

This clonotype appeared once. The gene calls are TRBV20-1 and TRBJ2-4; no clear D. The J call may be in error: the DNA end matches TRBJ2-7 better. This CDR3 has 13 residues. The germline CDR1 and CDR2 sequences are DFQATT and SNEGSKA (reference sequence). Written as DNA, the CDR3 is TGCAGTGCTAGAGATCAAGGGACCTACGAGCAGTACTTC. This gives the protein CSARDQGTYEQYF.

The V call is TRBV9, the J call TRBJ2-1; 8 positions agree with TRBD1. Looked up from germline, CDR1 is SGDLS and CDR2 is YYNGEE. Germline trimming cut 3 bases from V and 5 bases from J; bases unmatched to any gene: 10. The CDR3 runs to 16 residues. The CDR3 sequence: CASSGYRQGFNNEQFF. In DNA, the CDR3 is TGTGCCAGCAGCGGCTACCGACAGGGGTTCAACAATGAGCAGTTCTTC.

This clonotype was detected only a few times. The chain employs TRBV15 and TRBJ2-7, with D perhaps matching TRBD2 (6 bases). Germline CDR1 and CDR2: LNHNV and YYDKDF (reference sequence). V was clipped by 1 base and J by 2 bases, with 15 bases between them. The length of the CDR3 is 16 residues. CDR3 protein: CATSRAASSATYEQYF. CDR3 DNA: TGTGCCACCAGCAGAGCGGCGTCTAGCGCAACCTACGAGCAGTACTTC.

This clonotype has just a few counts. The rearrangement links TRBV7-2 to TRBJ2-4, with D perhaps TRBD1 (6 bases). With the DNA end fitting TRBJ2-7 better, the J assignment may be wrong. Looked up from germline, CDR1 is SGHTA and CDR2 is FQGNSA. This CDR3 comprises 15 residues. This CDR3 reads CASRAGVPVTYEQYF. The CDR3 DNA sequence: TGTGCCAGCAGAGCAGGGGTCCCCGTTACCTACGAGCAGTACTTC.

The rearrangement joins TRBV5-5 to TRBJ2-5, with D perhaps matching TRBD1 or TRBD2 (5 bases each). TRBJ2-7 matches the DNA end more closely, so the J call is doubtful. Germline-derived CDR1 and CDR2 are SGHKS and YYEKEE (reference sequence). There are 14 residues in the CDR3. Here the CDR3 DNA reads TGTGCCAGCAGTCAAGCTCCTGGGACCCGCGAGCAGTACTTC. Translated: CASSQAPGTREQYF.

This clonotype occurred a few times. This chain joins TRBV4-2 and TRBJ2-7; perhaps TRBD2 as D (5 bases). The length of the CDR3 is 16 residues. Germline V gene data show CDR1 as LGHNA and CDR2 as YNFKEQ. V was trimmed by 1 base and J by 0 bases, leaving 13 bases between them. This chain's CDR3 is CASSQGTRIYSYEQYF. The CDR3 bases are TGTGCCAGCAGCCAAGGGACTCGAATATACTCCTACGAGCAGTACTTC.

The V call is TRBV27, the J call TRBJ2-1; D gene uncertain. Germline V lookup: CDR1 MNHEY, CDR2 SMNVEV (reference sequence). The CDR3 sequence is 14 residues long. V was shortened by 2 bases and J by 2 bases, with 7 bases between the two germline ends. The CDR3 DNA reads TGTGCCAGCAGTTTAGTGAGCGCCTACAATGAGCAGTTCTTC. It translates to CASSLVSAYNEQFF.

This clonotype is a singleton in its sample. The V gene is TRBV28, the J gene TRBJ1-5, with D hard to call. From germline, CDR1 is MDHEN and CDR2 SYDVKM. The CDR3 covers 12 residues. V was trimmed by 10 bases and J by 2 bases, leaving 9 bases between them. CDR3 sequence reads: CAIDGRNQPQHF. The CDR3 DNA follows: TGTGCCATAGATGGGCGCAATCAGCCCCAGCATTTT. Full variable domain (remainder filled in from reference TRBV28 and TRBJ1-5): DVKVTQSSRYLVKRTGEKVFLECVQDMDHENMFWYRQDPGLGLRLIYFSYDVKMKEKGDIPEGYSVSREKKERFSLILESASTNQTSMYLCAIDGRNQPQHFGDGTRLSIL.

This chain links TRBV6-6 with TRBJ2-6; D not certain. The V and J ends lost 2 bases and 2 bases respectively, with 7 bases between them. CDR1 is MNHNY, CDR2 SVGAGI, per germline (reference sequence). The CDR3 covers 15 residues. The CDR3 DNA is TGTGCCAGCAGTTACAGGTCGGCTGGGGCCAACGTCCTGACTTTC. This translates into CASSYRSAGANVLTF.